The rows below give T cell receptor beta chains drawn from one sample of a study of T cell repertoires in cytomegalovirus infection. Antigens of these TCRs are unknown. MiXCR, applied by TCRdb to the reads, yields one record per CDR3 protein. The sample lists some 900,000 distinct CDR3 sequences, approximately 30% occurring once. The sequences come from cultured CD8+ T cells from PBMCs, collected from culture after CMV antigen stimulation. The source is a human donor in good health (CMV status not recorded). Some clones in this sample may be carry-over from other donors' samples. Each CDR3 is given with its conserved first and last residue.

v_gene	len	j_gene	CDR3aa
TRBV19	12	TRBJ1-1	CASSEPFTEAFF
TRBV7-6	16	TRBJ1-1	CASSLGGGLGDTEAFF
TRBV18	15	TRBJ2-1	CASSHPGTSRNEQFF
TRBV2	13	TRBJ1-5	CASWGRRNQPQHF
TRBV15	14	TRBJ1-2	CATSRDRGRNGYTF
TRBV6-2/TRBV6-3	14	TRBJ1-6	CASCGLFYNSPLHF
TRBV27	14	TRBJ1-1	CASSAPRTDTEAFF
TRBV4-1	18	TRBJ1-6	CASSQVGGQGSYNSPLHF
TRBV4-2	14	TRBJ2-5	CASSQGAWEETQYF
TRBV7-9	15	TRBJ2-7	CASSNPGQGIYEQYF
TRBV7-2	12	TRBJ2-1	CASSLGIRAQFF
TRBV3-1	13	TRBJ1-2	CANTGGKGYGYTF
TRBV7-2	15	TRBJ1-6	CASSLAEWHNSPLHF
TRBV7-2	15	TRBJ2-3	CASSPSAGSTDTQYF
TRBV7-9	16	TRBJ1-1	CASSQSPGALNTEAFF
TRBV7-9	13	TRBJ1-5	CASILSGDQPQHF
TRBV12-3/TRBV12-4	12	TRBJ1-4	CASGTGIEKLFF
TRBV7-6	15	TRBJ2-5	CASSLFLRGQETQYF
TRBV5-6	13	TRBJ2-1	CASSVDTVNEQFF
TRBV11-3	12	TRBJ2-3	CASSLIVDTQYF
TRBV6-1	18	TRBJ2-2	CASNLGLRLEKNTGELFF
TRBV7-9	14	TRBJ1-1	CASSWDSSGTEAFF
TRBV12-3/TRBV12-4	14	TRBJ1-1	CASTLGGSNTEAFF
TRBV28	16	TRBJ2-3	CASSLNFGTQGDTQYF
TRBV6-4	16	TRBJ2-3	CASSDSGGIDTDTQYF
TRBV6-2/TRBV6-3	18	TRBJ2-3	CASSYTETGFDNTDTQYF
TRBV12-3/TRBV12-4	11	TRBJ2-1	CVSSSPGEQFF
TRBV20-1	10	TRBJ1-1	CSAKLTEAFF
TRBV9	13	TRBJ2-5	CASTPRTEETQYF
TRBV14	15	TRBJ2-1	CASTEGLAVSDEQFF
TRBV4-1	14	TRBJ2-5	CASSQATRRETQYF
TRBV6-5	13	TRBJ1-1	CASSYTTSTEAFF
TRBV28	11	TRBJ2-1	CASRDFDEQFF
TRBV20-1	15	TRBJ1-5	CSASNETGTSQPQHF
TRBV19	12	TRBJ2-1	CASSIVLGEQFF
TRBV6-1	14	TRBJ1-4	CASSKTGVGEKLFF
TRBV4-1	18	TRBJ2-3	CASSQYTLAGGSTDTQYF
TRBV18	16	TRBJ2-7	CASSPDHRDTSYEQYF
TRBV12-5	11	TRBJ1-1	CASGAGGEAFF
TRBV7-9	18	TRBJ1-1	CASSARTEGNFMNTEAFF
TRBV4-2	16	TRBJ2-3	CASSQAPLAGTDTQYF
TRBV7-2	13	TRBJ2-3	CASSPFPTDTQYF
TRBV20-1	11	TRBJ2-4	CSANTGNIQYF
TRBV6-2/TRBV6-3	16	TRBJ2-5	CASSSSPGRYQETQYF
TRBV12-3/TRBV12-4	14	TRBJ2-7	CASRRTGEFHEQYF
TRBV12-3/TRBV12-4	14	TRBJ1-4	CASSSPGGNEKLFF
TRBV6-6	15	TRBJ2-6	CASIDREYGANVLTF
TRBV7-6	12	TRBJ2-7	CASSLGQDEQYF
TRBV29-1	12	TRBJ2-7	CSVEAYGYEQYF